What follows are 32 T cell receptor beta chains derived from one specimen sequenced in a study of radiotherapy plus CTLA-4 blockade in lung cancer. Data came from immunoSEQ multiplex PCR; TCRdb stores just in-frame clones and leaves some out. The repertoire holds some 110,000 clones, 70% to 90% seen once, with approximately 7.2% in the top ten. This material consisted of peripheral blood, taken from a patient treated with radiotherapy plus ipilimumab. The receptors derive from a human donor with non-small cell lung cancer that progressed on radiotherapy plus ipilimumab.

The V call is TRBV4-1, the J call TRBJ2-4, with D perhaps matching TRBD2 (5 bases). V was cut by 0 bases and J by 9 bases, with 9 bases left in between. CDR1 is MGHRA, CDR2 YSYEKL, per germline. This CDR3 has 13 residues. The CDR3 nucleotides are TGCGCCAGCAGCCAAGATTTTAGCGTCATTCAGTACTTC. It encodes CASSQDFSVIQYF.

The genes are TRBV15 and TRBJ2-7, with no clear D. The germline V and J ends were trimmed by 0 bases and 7 bases, with 7 bases remaining between them. The CDR3 length is 12 residues. CDR1 is LNHNV, CDR2 YYDKDF, per germline (reference sequence). The CDR3 reads CATSRDSREQYF. CDR3 coding DNA: TGTGCCACCAGCAGAGATTCTCGGGAGCAGTACTTC.

V usage is TRBV5-6 and J usage is TRBJ2-7; 10 bases match TRBD1. After removal of 4 bases from V and 6 bases from J, the junction contained 7 bases not matched to a gene. This CDR3 is built from 14 residues. The germline V gene has CDR1 SGHDT and CDR2 YYEEEE. The CDR3 sequence: CASSLPGQGIEQYF. DNA of the CDR3: TGTGCCAGCAGCCTCCCGGGACAGGGGATCGAGCAGTACTTC.

The chain couples TRBV18 to TRBJ1-1, with D unclear. Germline-derived CDR1 and CDR2 are KGHSH and LQKENI. The length of the CDR3 is 15 residues. Trimming pared 6 bases from V and 4 bases from J, leaving 18 bases between. The DNA of the CDR3 is TGTGCCAGCTCTCCGACCGGGCAACGGAGCACTGAAGCTTTCTTT. Amino acid sequence: CASSPTGQRSTEAFF.

The chain has TRBV19 and TRBJ2-1, with TRBD2 identical over 7 bases. Germline lookup yields CDR1 LNHDA and CDR2 SQIVND (reference sequence). The CDR3 totals 16 residues. Trimming at V came to 2 bases and at J to 7 bases, leaving 11 bases not matched to a gene. CDR3 residues: CASSILAGSGINEQFF. In nucleotides, the CDR3 is TGTGCCAGTAGTATACTGGCCGGCAGCGGGATAAATGAGCAGTTCTTC.

The chain links TRBV23-1 to TRBJ1-2, with 9 bases fitting TRBD1. TRBV23-1 is recorded as an ORF, its role being uncertain. CDR3 length: 15 amino acids. The V gene end was trimmed by 4 bases and the J gene end by 6 bases; junction bases not matched to a gene: 9. For the CDR3, the DNA is TGCGCCAGCAGTCCCCCCAGGGACAGGGAAAATGGCTACACCTTC. Amino acids: CASSPPRDRENGYTF.

The chain joins TRBV5-8 to TRBJ2-6; 8 positions agree with TRBD1. The CDR3 is 18 amino acids. V shed 4 bases, J shed 2 bases, and the junction held 11 bases outside the gene matches. Germline assignment: CDR1 SGHTS and CDR2 YDEGEE. The CDR3 loop reads CASSDRQGSFAGANVLTF. DNA for the CDR3: TGTGCCAGCAGCGATCGACAGGGGAGTTTTGCTGGGGCCAACGTCCTGACTTTC.

This clone was seen only a few times. The rearrangement uses TRBV7-9 and TRBJ1-5, with D hard to call. CDR1 and CDR2 (germline): SEHNR, FQNEAQ (reference sequence). This CDR3 is built from 12 residues. The germline V and J ends were trimmed by 7 bases and 9 bases, with 13 bases remaining between them. CDR3 nucleotide sequence: TGTGCCAGCACCAGCGGGGAGCGGCCCCAGCATTTT. Its translation is CASTSGERPQHF. Full variable domain (missing parts from reference TRBV7-9 and TRBJ1-5): DTGVSQNPRHKITKRGQNVTFRCDPISEHNRLYWYRQTLGQGPEFLTYFQNEAQLEKSRLLSDRFSAERPKGSFSTLEIQRTEQGDSAMYLCASTSGERPQHFGDGTRLSIL.

The chain recombines TRBV10-3 with TRBJ2-7, with 7 bases matching TRBD2. This CDR3 region has 13 residues. The trim removed 8 bases at V and 2 bases at J, leaving 6 bases unmatched. Germline V gene lookup returns CDR1 ENHRY and CDR2 SYGVKD. The CDR3 region has the DNA TGTGCCATCGGCCGGACTAGTCCCTACGAGCAGTACTTC. It yields the protein CAIGRTSPYEQYF.

The V gene is TRBV5-1, the J gene TRBJ1-2; D uncertain. Trimming pared 0 bases from V and 10 bases from J, leaving 22 bases between. The CDR3 is made up of 16 amino acids. Germline V lookup: CDR1 SGHRS, CDR2 YFSETQ. CDR3 region: CASSLVAGRVTGIYTF. Written as DNA, the CDR3 is TGCGCCAGCAGCTTGGTCGCGGGTCGGGTAACCGGTATCTACACCTTC.

J is TRBJ2-5 and V is TRBV18; D assignment may be TRBD1 or TRBD2 (6 bases each). This CDR3 has 14 residues. Trimming stripped 6 bases from V and 5 bases from J, with 16 bases between. Germline CDR1 reads KGHSH; CDR2 reads LQKENI. CDR3 residues: CASSPAGGRETQYF. In DNA, the CDR3 is TGTGCCAGCTCGCCCGCCGGGGGCCGGGAGACCCAGTACTTC.

The V and J genes are TRBV10-3 and TRBJ1-1; D is unclear. Germline CDR1 and CDR2: ENHRY and SYGVKD. Trimming took off 4 bases at V and 4 bases at J, with 7 bases between the two ends. The CDR3 has 12 residues. CDR3 residues: CAISGGVTEAFF. Written as DNA, the CDR3 is TGTGCCATCAGTGGTGGGGTCACTGAAGCTTTCTTT.

This clone has a handful of counts. The chain joins TRBV7-9 to TRBJ1-1, with D possibly TRBD1 on 6 matching bases. Germline-derived CDR1 and CDR2 are SEHNR and FQNEAQ (reference sequence). CDR3 length: 13 residues. Trimming left V 4 bases short and J 6 bases short, with 12 bases between. The CDR3 here is CASSYMGAAEAFF. The CDR3 region has the DNA TGTGCCAGCAGCTACATGGGGGCGGCTGAAGCTTTCTTT.

The rearrangement joins TRBV19 to TRBJ2-3, with TRBD2 identical over 7 bases. This CDR3 comprises 15 residues. Looked up from germline, CDR1 is LNHDA and CDR2 is SQIVND (reference sequence). V gave up 2 bases and J gave up 1 base; unmatched junction bases: 3. The CDR3 DNA reads TGTGCCAGTAGTATAAGTCTAGCGGGCACAGATACGCAGTATTTT. Its translation: CASSISLAGTDTQYF.

For the CDR3, the DNA is TGTGCCAGTAGTATAGGGGGTCCGACCACTGAAGCTTTCTTT. This codes for CASSIGGPTTEAFF. The chain recombines TRBV19 with TRBJ1-1; no definite D call. Trimming cost V 1 base and J 4 bases, with 10 bases left between them. The CDR3 is 14 residues long. Looked up from germline, CDR1 is LNHDA and CDR2 is SQIVND (reference sequence).

This clone was observed a few times. The chain employs TRBV7-6 and TRBJ1-1, with D possibly being TRBD1 (5 bases). CDR3 size: 13 residues. Trimming pared 5 bases from V and 3 bases from J, leaving 10 bases between. Germline V gene lookup returns CDR1 SGHVS and CDR2 FNYEAQ. CDR3 sequence (DNA): TGTGCCAGCAGCCTAGGGGAGGACACTGAAGCTTTCTTT. Translation gives CASSLGEDTEAFF.

The chain combines TRBV6-1 with TRBJ2-1; D perhaps matches TRBD2 (5 bases). CDR1 MNHNS and CDR2 SASEGT come from the germline V gene. The CDR3 has 16 residues. Deletions cut 3 bases from V and 0 bases from J, with 12 bases between. This CDR3 reads CASSDFGVGSYNEQFF. CDR3 in DNA: TGTGCCAGCAGTGATTTCGGGGTTGGCTCCTACAATGAGCAGTTCTTC.

V and J are TRBV7-2 and TRBJ2-1, with D perhaps TRBD2 (5 bases). The germline V gene has CDR1 SGHTA and CDR2 FQGNSA. There are 16 residues in the CDR3. The V end was cut by 1 base, the J end by 7 bases, with 17 bases between. DNA of the CDR3: TGTGCCAGCAGCTTAGGCGGGTTTGGGAAAGAAAATGAGCAGTTCTTC. Protein: CASSLGGFGKENEQFF.

The V gene is TRBV7-2, the J gene TRBJ2-1; 8 nucleotides agree with TRBD2. Germline V gene sequence: CDR1 SGHTA, CDR2 FQGNSA. Unmatched junction bases numbered 9, after V lost 4 bases and J lost 7 bases. This CDR3 is built from 15 residues. CDR3 DNA sequence: TGTGCCAGCAGCTGGCAAGCACTAGCGGATAATGAGCAGTTCTTC. It encodes CASSWQALADNEQFF.

This chain joins TRBV5-4 and TRBJ2-2, with 7 bases that match TRBD1. CDR1 is SGHNT and CDR2 is YYREEE in the germline V gene (reference sequence). This CDR3 comprises 18 residues. V lost 4 bases and J lost 7; bases outside the gene matches: 19. The CDR3 sequence is CASSPMVGQSATGGELFF. CDR3 DNA sequence: TGTGCCAGCAGCCCCATGGTGGGACAGTCGGCCACGGGCGGGGAGCTGTTTTTT.

The chain combines TRBV28 with TRBJ1-4; maybe TRBD1 (5 bases). Germline CDR1 is MDHEN and CDR2 is SYDVKM. Deletions cut 6 bases from V and 8 bases from J, with 19 bases between. This CDR3 comprises 15 residues. CDR3 in amino acids: CASSFPGAGREKLFF. The CDR3 DNA reads TGTGCCAGCAGCTTCCCTGGGGCAGGGAGAGAAAAACTGTTTTTT.

The V call is TRBV19, the J call TRBJ2-5; 7 bases agree with TRBD2. CDR3 size: 17 residues. CDR1 is LNHDA and CDR2 is SQIVND in the germline V gene (reference sequence). V shed 4 bases, J shed 3 bases, and the junction held 14 bases outside the gene matches. CDR3 nucleotides: TGTGCCAGTAGTAGACACCAAGCCTCACTAGCGAAAGAGACCCAGTACTTC. Amino acids: CASSRHQASLAKETQYF.

V usage is TRBV5-4 and J usage is TRBJ2-7; D not certain. The CDR3 is 15 amino acids. Trimming stripped 4 bases from V and 0 bases from J, with 14 bases between. Germline values: CDR1 SGHNT, CDR2 YYREEE (reference sequence). The CDR3 here is CASSLSGEISYEQYF. For the CDR3, the DNA is TGTGCCAGCAGCCTGTCCGGCGAGATCTCCTACGAGCAGTACTTC.

V gene TRBV6-1 combines with J gene TRBJ1-1; D unresolved. Trimming pared 7 bases from V and 0 bases from J, leaving 12 bases between. The germline V gene has CDR1 MNHNS and CDR2 SASEGT. This CDR3 is built from 14 residues. The CDR3 nucleotides read TGTGCCAGCATTCGGCCCGGGCTGAACACTGAAGCTTTCTTT. Protein: CASIRPGLNTEAFF.

V gene TRBV18 combines with J gene TRBJ2-1, with a tentative D call TRBD1 (6 bases). Germline V gene data show CDR1 as KGHSH and CDR2 as LQKENI. V lost 2 bases to trimming and J lost 5 bases, with 7 bases between them. This CDR3 has 13 residues. The CDR3 DNA sequence: TGTGCCAGCTCACCAGGACAGAACAATGAGCAGTTCTTC. Its translation is CASSPGQNNEQFF.

This clone was picked up a small number of times. V gene TRBV2 combines with J gene TRBJ2-4; a possible D gene is TRBD2 (6 bases). There are 13 residues in the CDR3. Looked up from germline, CDR1 is SNHLY and CDR2 is FYNNEI. V lost 0 bases and J lost 6, with 6 bases in between. CDR3 sequence (DNA): TGTGCCAGCAGTGAAGCGGGGGGAAACATTCAGTACTTC. Protein sequence: CASSEAGGNIQYF.

The chain couples TRBV11-3 to TRBJ2-1; unclear D gene. V dropped 3 bases and J dropped 10 bases, with 7 bases sitting between them. CDR3 length: 11 residues. CDR1 is SGHNT, CDR2 YENEEA, per germline. CDR3 nucleotide sequence: TGTGCCAGCAGCTTCCGACAAGAGCAGTTCTTC. The encoded protein is CASSFRQEQFF.

V is TRBV11-3 and J is TRBJ1-1; 7 bases fit TRBD1. The CDR3 runs 15 residues. The junction had 9 bases not matched to a gene; V was cut back by 8 bases and J by 0 bases. Germline CDR1 is SGHNT and CDR2 is YENEEA. The CDR3 nucleotides read TGTGCCAGCGCCCGACAGGGCGGAGTGAACACTGAAGCTTTCTTT. This codes for CASARQGGVNTEAFF.

The gene calls are TRBV6-1 and TRBJ2-4; D gene ambiguous. CDR1 and CDR2 from the germline V gene are MNHNS and SASEGT. V lost 7 bases and J lost 0, with 13 bases in between. This CDR3 spans 15 amino acids. The CDR3 loop reads CASTPGGLAKNIQYF. As DNA, the CDR3 is TGTGCCAGCACCCCCGGCGGCTTAGCCAAAAACATTCAGTACTTC.

This clone appeared once. V is TRBV18 and J is TRBJ2-5, with 12 bases that match TRBD2. This CDR3 is built from 14 residues. Unmatched junction bases numbered 0, after V lost 2 bases and J lost 5 bases. Germline V gene lookup returns CDR1 KGHSH and CDR2 LQKENI. CDR3 nucleotide sequence: TGTGCCAGCTCACCAACTAGCGGGAGGGAGACCCAGTACTTC. As protein: CASSPTSGRETQYF.

This sequence joins TRBV12-5 and TRBJ2-7, with 13 bases lining up with TRBD2. The germline V gene has CDR1 LGHNT and CDR2 FRNRAP. V was pared by 9 bases and J by 6 bases, with 11 bases of the junction left unmatched. This CDR3 has 15 amino acids. This CDR3 reads CARFAPGLAGVEQYF. DNA for the CDR3: TGTGCTAGGTTTGCCCCAGGACTAGCGGGAGTCGAGCAGTACTTC.

This sequence joins TRBV5-6 and TRBJ2-7, with TRBD2 matching over 9 bases. Germline-derived CDR1 and CDR2 are SGHDT and YYEEEE. This CDR3 has 14 residues. V shed 4 bases, J shed 4 bases, and the junction held 6 bases outside the gene matches. The CDR3 spells CASSPAGGFYEQYF. CDR3 in DNA: TGTGCCAGCAGCCCTGCGGGGGGGTTTTACGAGCAGTACTTC.